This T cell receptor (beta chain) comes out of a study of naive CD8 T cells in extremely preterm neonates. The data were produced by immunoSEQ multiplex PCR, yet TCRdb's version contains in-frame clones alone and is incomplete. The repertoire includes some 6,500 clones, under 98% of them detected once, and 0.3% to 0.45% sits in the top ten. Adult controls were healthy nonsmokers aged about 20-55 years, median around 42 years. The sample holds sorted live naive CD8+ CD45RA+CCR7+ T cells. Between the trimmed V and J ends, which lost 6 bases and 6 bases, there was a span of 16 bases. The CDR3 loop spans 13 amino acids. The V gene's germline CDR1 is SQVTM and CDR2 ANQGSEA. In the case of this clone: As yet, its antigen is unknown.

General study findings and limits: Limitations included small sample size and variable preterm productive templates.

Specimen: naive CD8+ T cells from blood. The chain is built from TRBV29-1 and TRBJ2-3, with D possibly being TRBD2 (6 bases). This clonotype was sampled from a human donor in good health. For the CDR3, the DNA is TGCAGCGTCCTATCGGGTGGGGGGGATACGCAGTATTTT. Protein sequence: CSVLSGGGDTQYF.